The 27 T cell receptor beta chains below were found in one sample sequenced in a study of shared clonotypes between healthy human individuals. Data came from immunoSEQ multiplex PCR; TCRdb stores just in-frame clones and leaves some out. The table has hundreds of thousands of clones, around 81% seen once. Specimen: PBMCs. The receptor set was obtained from a woman aged 40-49 years in good health. Some clones in this sample may be carry-over from other donors' samples.

CDR3 in DNA: TGTGCCAGCAGGGAGGACGTTACGTACAATGAGCAGTTCTTC. Amino acids: CASREDVTYNEQFF. The rearrangement uses TRBV28 and TRBJ2-1, with a weak D call TRBD2 (5 bases). V was shortened by 6 bases and J by 4 bases, with 13 bases between the two germline ends. CDR3 length equals 14 residues. Per germline, CDR1 MDHEN and CDR2 SYDVKM.

The count of this clone is one. The chain links TRBV10-3 to TRBJ2-2, with D perhaps matching TRBD1 or TRBD2 (5 bases each). Per germline, CDR1 ENHRY and CDR2 SYGVKD. The CDR3 is made up of 13 amino acids. Trimming left V 7 bases short and J 4 bases short, with 10 bases between. CDR3 in amino acids: CAITPGSTGELFF. The CDR3 nucleotides are TGTGCCATCACCCCAGGGAGCACCGGGGAGCTGTTTTTT.

Comments on this clone: The junction departs from germline at one end; a sequencing error may be responsible. The CDR3 protein is CAGSAWQLREPEDEQYF. The CDR3 DNA reads as TGTGCCGGCAGCGCCTGGCAATTGCGGGAGCCGGAGGACGAGCAGTACTTC. The J gene is TRBJ2-7, the V gene TRBV5-6; 7 bases are shared with TRBD2. CDR3 length: 17 residues. The V gene's germline CDR1 is SGHDT and CDR2 YYEEEE.

The chain carries TRBV28 and TRBJ2-2; 8 nucleotides line up with TRBD2. The CDR3 loop spans 15 amino acids. Germline values: CDR1 MDHEN, CDR2 SYDVKM. V shed 7 bases and J 3 bases; nucleotides not matched to a gene: 7. In nucleotides, the CDR3 is TGTGCCAGCACGTTAACTAGCGGTTACACCGGGGAGCTGTTTTTT. Its protein is CASTLTSGYTGELFF.

The chain has TRBV10-3 and TRBJ2-2; D is perhaps TRBD1 (5 bases). CDR1 is ENHRY, CDR2 SYGVKD, per germline. This CDR3 is built from 15 residues. Between the trimmed V and J ends, which lost 2 bases and 4 bases, there was a span of 11 bases. The chain's CDR3 is CAISERQGGTGELFF. The CDR3 DNA follows: TGTGCCATCAGTGAGAGGCAGGGTGGCACCGGGGAGCTGTTTTTT.

This rearrangement joins TRBV15 to TRBJ2-5, with 10 nucleotides matching TRBD2. CDR3 length: 15 amino acids. Germline V CDR1 and CDR2: LNHNV, YYDKDF (reference sequence). Trimming cost V 2 bases and J 0 bases; bases outside gene matches: 0. CDR3 amino acids: CATSRLAGDQETQYF. CDR3 DNA: TGTGCCACCAGCAGACTAGCGGGAGACCAAGAGACCCAGTACTTC.

In the case of this clone: One end of the junction is discordant with germline, which a read error may explain. The chain is built from TRBV7-7 and TRBJ2-7, with 7 bases fitting TRBD2. Germline V CDR1 and CDR2: SSHAT, FNYEAQ (reference sequence). The CDR3 covers 16 residues. CDR3: CASSPPLAGRSYEQYF. For the CDR3, the DNA is TGTGCTAGCAGCCCCCCTTTAGCGGGCCGCTCCTACGAGCAGTACTTC.

The CDR3 is CASSANRGRGTDTQYF. The CDR3 DNA reads TGTGCCAGCAGTGCTAACAGGGGGCGAGGCACAGATACGCAGTATTTT. This chain joins TRBV2 and TRBJ2-3; 9 bases match TRBD1. The CDR3 extends over 16 amino acids. With 4 bases clipped from V and 1 base from J, the junction kept 6 bases outside the gene matches. Germline V gives CDR1 SNHLY, CDR2 FYNNEI. The variable domain in full, completed from reference TRBV2 and TRBJ2-3, reads EPEVTQTPSHQVTQMGQEVILRCVPISNHLYFYWYRQILGQKVEFLVSFYNNEISEKSEIFDDQFSVERPDGSNFTLKIRSTKLEDSAMYFCASSANRGRGTDTQYFGPGTRLTVL.

This clone showed up just a few times. This could be a read error, since a much larger clone is one nucleotide away. The CDR3 reads CASSQEPVTSEFF. In DNA, the CDR3 is TGCGCCAGCAGCCAAGAGCCGGTGACTAGCGAGTTCTTC. The chain links TRBV4-3 to TRBJ2-1; 8 positions agree with TRBD2. The V gene's germline CDR1 is LGHNA and CDR2 YSLEER. This CDR3 is built from 13 residues. V shed 0 bases and J 14 bases; nucleotides not matched to a gene: 6.

The V gene is TRBV19, the J gene TRBJ2-7; 7 bases map to TRBD1. The CDR3 loop spans 14 amino acids. The germline CDR1 and CDR2 sequences are LNHDA and SQIVND (reference sequence). The V gene end was trimmed by 6 bases and the J gene end by 3 bases; junction bases not matched to a gene: 8. CDR3 in amino acids: CASSTHRGHYEQYF. The CDR3 DNA reads TGTGCCAGTAGCACCCACAGGGGCCACTACGAGCAGTACTTC.

The V call is TRBV11-2, the J call TRBJ2-1; D call uncertain. The V end lost 1 base, the J end lost 6 bases, and 13 bases lay between the germline ends. CDR3 length: 15 residues. Germline V CDR1 and CDR2: SGHAT, FQNNGV. CDR3 DNA sequence: TGTGCCAGCAGCTTAGGGGCCATCGTGGGCAATGAGCAGTTCTTC. Translation gives CASSLGAIVGNEQFF.

This chain connects TRBV5-6 to TRBJ1-6, with 9 bases fitting TRBD1. The CDR3 consists of 15 residues. Trimming at V came to 3 bases and at J to 7 bases, leaving 5 bases not matched to a gene. Per the germline V gene, CDR1 is SGHDT and CDR2 is YYEEEE. The DNA of the CDR3 is TGTGCCAGCAGCTGGGGGACAGGGAGGAATTCACCCCTCCACTTT. It is translated as CASSWGTGRNSPLHF.

This rearrangement joins TRBV2 to TRBJ2-7, with TRBD1 matching over 11 bases. V trimming: 8 bases; J trimming: 3 bases; junction bases outside the gene matches: 12. Germline V gives CDR1 SNHLY, CDR2 FYNNEI. This CDR3 is built from 16 residues. The CDR3: CASSLVRDRGSYEQYF. CDR3 bases: TGTGCCAGCTCTTTAGTCCGGGACAGGGGGAGCTACGAGCAGTACTTC.

The J gene is TRBJ2-5, the V gene TRBV7-2; 7 bases align to TRBD2. Per the germline V gene, CDR1 is SGHTA and CDR2 is FQGNSA. This CDR3 is built from 14 residues. The V and J ends lost 5 bases and 3 bases, in that order; junction bases with no gene match: 6. CDR3 sequence reads: CASSLFAGEETQYF. The CDR3 DNA is TGTGCCAGCAGCCTTTTTGCGGGAGAAGAGACCCAGTACTTC.

The chain uses TRBV28 and TRBJ1-1; possible D gene TRBD1, 5 bases. V lost 1 base and J lost 0, with 18 bases in between. The CDR3 has 18 amino acids. The germline V gene encodes CDR1 MDHEN and CDR2 SYDVKM. The CDR3 here is CASSLLGLAGNMNTEAFF. As DNA, the CDR3 is TGTGCCAGCAGTTTATTAGGGTTGGCAGGGAACATGAACACTGAAGCTTTCTTT.

This clone has at least ten counts. V is TRBV7-6 and J is TRBJ2-1; 8 bases are a match to TRBD2. This CDR3 has 16 residues. Germline lookup yields CDR1 SGHVS and CDR2 FNYEAQ. After removal of 1 base from V and 5 bases from J, the junction contained 7 bases not matched to a gene. The chain's CDR3 is CASSLVPGTSNNEQFF. The DNA for the CDR3 is TGTGCCAGCAGCTTAGTGCCCGGGACTAGTAACAATGAGCAGTTCTTC.

The chain employs TRBV7-3 and TRBJ2-4; TRBD1 or TRBD2 may be the D gene (6 bases each). Germline CDR1 reads SGHTA; CDR2 reads FQGTGA. Trimming shortened V by 5 bases and J by 10 bases, and 18 bases separated the two germline ends. The CDR3 spans 14 residues. DNA of the CDR3: TGTGCCAGCAGCCCCGGGGGCCAGAGGGGGATTCAGTACTTC. Translating it yields CASSPGGQRGIQYF.

In this sample, this clone turned up a few times. This chain joins TRBV21-1 and TRBJ2-1. TRBV21-1 is flagged as a pseudogene. The CDR3 extends over 12 amino acids. CDR3 in amino acids: CASSRAVNEQFF. CDR3 nucleotides: TGTGCCAGCAGCAGGGCGGTAAATGAGCAGTTCTTC.

This rearrangement joins TRBV6-1 to TRBJ1-3; 9 bases are a match to TRBD1. Trimming took 5 bases from V and 4 from J; bases not matched to a gene: 3. This CDR3 is 14 amino acids long. Germline CDR1 MNHNS, CDR2 SASEGT. CDR3 protein: CASSRTGVGNTIYF. The CDR3 DNA is TGTGCCAGCAGTCGGACAGGGGTCGGAAACACCATATATTTT.

Details on this clone: A single base separates this from a much larger clone, so it may be a read error. This chain links TRBV7-9 with TRBJ2-3; 11 bases line up with TRBD2. The V gene end was trimmed by 4 bases and the J gene end by 0 bases; junction bases not matched to a gene: 0. The CDR3 has 15 residues. Looked up from germline, CDR1 is SEHNR and CDR2 is FQNEAQ (reference sequence). CDR3 in DNA: TGTGCCAGCAGCTGGACTAGCGGGAGCACAGATACGCAGTATTTT. Amino acid sequence: CASSWTSGSTDTQYF.

A few counts support this clone. The V gene is TRBV19, the J gene TRBJ1-5; a possible D gene is TRBD1 (6 bases). CDR1 and CDR2 from the germline V gene are LNHDA and SQIVND (reference sequence). Trimming left V 3 bases short and J 4 bases short, with 7 bases between. The length of the CDR3 is 13 residues. CDR3 protein: CASSMGQNQPQHF. The CDR3 DNA reads as TGTGCCAGTAGTATGGGACAAAATCAGCCCCAGCATTTT.

CDR3 protein: CASTGREWETQYF. The DNA of the CDR3 is TGTGCCAGCACCGGGCGGGAGTGGGAGACCCAGTACTTC. The chain couples TRBV6-6 to TRBJ2-5; 7 bases fit TRBD2. CDR1 MNHNY and CDR2 SVGAGI come from the germline V gene (reference sequence). CDR3 length equals 13 residues. The trim removed 7 bases at V and 5 bases at J, leaving 7 bases unmatched.

The V and J genes are TRBV2 and TRBJ1-5; D is unclear. Trimming pared 4 bases from V and 0 bases from J, leaving 10 bases between. This CDR3 contains 15 residues. Germline V lookup: CDR1 SNHLY, CDR2 FYNNEI. The CDR3 DNA reads TGTGCCAGCAGTGCCACAGTCTATAGCAATCAGCCCCAGCATTTT. Translated: CASSATVYSNQPQHF.

The genes are TRBV11-2 and TRBJ2-1; D could derive from TRBD1 or TRBD2 (5 bases each). Looked up from germline, CDR1 is SGHAT and CDR2 is FQNNGV. V was pared by 0 bases and J by 9 bases, with 12 bases between. The CDR3 extends over 14 amino acids. Written as DNA, the CDR3 is TGTGCCAGCAGCTTAGATTTTGATGGGGGTGAGCAGTTCTTC. Encoded protein: CASSLDFDGGEQFF.

CDR3 in amino acids: CASSTISGGGPYEQYF. The CDR3 DNA sequence: TGTGCCAGCAGTACCATCAGTGGAGGGGGTCCCTACGAGCAGTACTTC. The chain carries TRBV27 and TRBJ2-7; either TRBD1 or TRBD2 may supply D (6 bases each). The CDR3 is made up of 16 amino acids. V was clipped by 5 bases and J by 2 bases, with 19 bases between them. Germline V gene data show CDR1 as MNHEY and CDR2 as SMNVEV (reference sequence).

J is TRBJ2-2 and V is TRBV2, with 11 bases matching TRBD1. V lost 7 bases to trimming and J lost 5 bases; unmatched junction nucleotides: 18. CDR1 and CDR2 from the germline V gene are SNHLY and FYNNEI. The CDR3 runs 19 residues. CDR3 nucleotide sequence: TGTGCCAGCACCGTGAGGGACAGGGGGATAGCGGGTAGGACCGGGGAGCTGTTTTTT. It codes for CASTVRDRGIAGRTGELFF.

The rearrangement uses TRBV9 and TRBJ2-5; 7 positions match TRBD1. The J call is doubtful: the DNA matches TRBJ2-7 better. CDR3 length: 14 residues. The germline V gene encodes CDR1 SGDLS and CDR2 YYNGEE. The CDR3 DNA reads as TGTGCCAGCAGCGTAGGGGGACAGTCCTACGAGCAGTACTTC. As protein: CASSVGGQSYEQYF.